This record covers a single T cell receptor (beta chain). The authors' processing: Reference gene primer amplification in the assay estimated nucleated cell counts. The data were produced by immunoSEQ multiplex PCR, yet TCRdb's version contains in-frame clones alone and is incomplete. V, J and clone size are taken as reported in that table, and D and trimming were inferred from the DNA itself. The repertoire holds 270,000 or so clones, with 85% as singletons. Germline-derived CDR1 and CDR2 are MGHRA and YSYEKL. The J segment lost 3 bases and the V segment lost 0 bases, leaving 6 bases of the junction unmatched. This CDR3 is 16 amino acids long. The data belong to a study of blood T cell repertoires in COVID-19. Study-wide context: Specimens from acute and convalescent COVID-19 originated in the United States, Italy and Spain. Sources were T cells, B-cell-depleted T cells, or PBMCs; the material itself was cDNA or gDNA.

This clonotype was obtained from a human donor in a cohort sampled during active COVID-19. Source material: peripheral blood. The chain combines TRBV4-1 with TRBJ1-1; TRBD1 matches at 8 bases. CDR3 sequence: CASSQDGQGGYTEAFF. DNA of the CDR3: TGCGCCAGCAGCCAAGACGGACAGGGAGGGTACACTGAAGCTTTCTTT.